This is a list of T cell receptor beta chains from one sample in a study of shared clonotypes between healthy human individuals. Some clones are missing from TCRdb's copy, which holds only in-frame ones; the method was immunoSEQ multiplex PCR. The sample records more than 2 million clones, approximately 94% being singletons. Source material: naive CD8+ T cells sorted from blood. All receptors come from a young man in good health. Both conserved end residues are part of each CDR3. D genes are given only for firm matches. Rows give clone size only sometimes, using once, few, many, or a class for an expanded clone.

CDR3 protein	CDR3 DNA	clone size	V gene	J gene	D gene
CASSLDSMSSPLHF	TGTGCCAGCAGCTTAGACAGCATGTCTTCACCCCTCCACTTT	-	TRBV7-9	TRBJ1-6	-
CASSQRLGRVDEQFF	TGCGCCAGCAGCCAACGCCTAGGCAGGGTCGATGAGCAGTTCTTC	once	TRBV4-1	TRBJ2-1	-
CASSQEGGGNTIYF	TGCGCCAGCAGCCAAGAGGGGGGTGGAAACACCATATATTTT	-	TRBV4-3	TRBJ1-3	-
CASSLVTSGQGLRYGYTF	TGTGCCAGCAGCTTAGTCACATCGGGACAGGGACTCCGGTATGGCTACACCTTC	once	TRBV11-2	TRBJ1-2	TRBD1
CASSLNRGADNEQFF	TGTGCCAGCAGTTTAAATCGGGGTGCTGACAATGAGCAGTTCTTC	-	TRBV28	TRBJ2-1	-
CASTRDTGTYEQYF	TGTGCCAGCACCCGGGACACGGGTACGTACGAGCAGTACTTC	-	TRBV5-4	TRBJ2-7	-
CASSSGLAGPTGLYEQYF	TGTGCCAGCAGCTCAGGACTAGCGGGTCCTACGGGTCTCTACGAGCAGTACTTC	-	TRBV13	TRBJ2-7	TRBD2
CASSDESGTYEQYF	TGTGCCAGCAGTGACGAGTCGGGGACCTACGAGCAGTACTTC	-	TRBV6-5	TRBJ2-7	-
CSVPQGYGYTF	TGCAGCGTTCCCCAGGGGTATGGCTACACCTTC	few	TRBV29-1	TRBJ1-2	-
CASSYDPVTSEAFF	TGTGCCAGCAGTTACGACCCCGTAACCTCTGAAGCTTTCTTT	-	TRBV6-5	TRBJ1-1	-
CASADGGEQFF	TGTGCCAGCGCCGATGGGGGTGAGCAGTTCTTC	-	TRBV11-2	TRBJ2-1	-
CASSTFLGVDYEQYF	TGTGCCAGCAGCACATTCTTGGGCGTCGACTACGAGCAGTACTTC	-	TRBV5-5	TRBJ2-7	-
CASSSGYGDGYTF	TGTGCCAGCAGTTCAGGGTATGGGGATGGCTACACCTTC	few	TRBV27	TRBJ1-2	-
CASAADTYEQYF	TGTGCCAGCGCCGCCGACACCTACGAGCAGTACTTC	-	TRBV27	TRBJ2-7	-
CASIMGSGGARYNEQFF	TGCGCCAGCATCATGGGTAGCGGGGGCGCGAGGTACAATGAGCAGTTCTTC	-	TRBV5-1	TRBJ2-1	TRBD2
CASRFTGGEEQFF	TGTGCCAGCAGATTCACAGGGGGAGAGGAGCAGTTCTTC	-	TRBV27	TRBJ2-1	TRBD1
CASSDGTGVYEQYF	TGTGCCAGCTCAGACGGGACAGGGGTTTACGAGCAGTACTTC	-	TRBV18	TRBJ2-7	TRBD1
CAWSVGAEEAFF	TGTGCCTGGAGTGTAGGGGCAGAAGAAGCTTTCTTT	-	TRBV30	TRBJ1-1	-
CASRVGGEQYF	TGTGCCAGCAGAGTAGGCGGGGAGCAGTACTTC	once	TRBV27	TRBJ2-7	-
CASSYSEGLREQYF	TGTGCCAGCAGTTACTCAGAGGGTCTCCGAGAGCAGTACTTC	-	TRBV6-6	TRBJ2-7	-
CSVPTTSGSYNEQFF	TGCAGCGTCCCTACTACTAGCGGGTCCTACAATGAGCAGTTCTTC	-	TRBV29-1	TRBJ2-1	TRBD2
CAWSFLAGDNEQFF	TGTGCCTGGAGTTTTCTAGCGGGAGACAATGAGCAGTTCTTC	-	TRBV30	TRBJ2-1	TRBD2
CASSLVGTGRYQETQYF	TGTGCCAGCAGTTTAGTTGGGACAGGGAGGTACCAAGAGACCCAGTACTTC	-	TRBV27	TRBJ2-5	TRBD1
CASSFRQGGQPQHF	TGTGCCAGCAGTTTCCGACAGGGGGGTCAGCCCCAGCATTTT	-	TRBV27	TRBJ1-5	TRBD1
CASSRAPNEKLFF	TGCGCCAGCAGCCGGGCTCCTAATGAAAAACTGTTTTTT	-	TRBV4-1	TRBJ1-4	-
CASTPGLAGEETQYF	TGTGCCAGCACCCCGGGACTAGCGGGAGAGGAGACCCAGTACTTC	-	TRBV7-9	TRBJ2-5	TRBD2
CAWSVEGPNTEAFF	TGTGCCTGGAGTGTAGAGGGGCCGAACACTGAAGCTTTCTTT	-	TRBV30	TRBJ1-1	-
CASSAYRDGTEAFF	TGTGCCAGCAGTGCATACAGGGATGGCACTGAAGCTTTCTTT	-	TRBV6-1	TRBJ1-1	-
CASSQDGNEQFF	TGCGCCAGCAGCCAGGACGGTAATGAGCAGTTCTTC	-	TRBV4-1	TRBJ2-1	-
CASSLDQSYEQYF	TGCGCCAGCAGCTTGGATCAGTCCTACGAGCAGTACTTC	-	TRBV5-1	TRBJ2-7	-
CASKREGSGGYEQYF	TGTGCCTCCAAGAGGGAAGGGTCGGGGGGCTACGAGCAGTACTTC	-	TRBV27	TRBJ2-7	TRBD2
CASSHGTLYQETQYF	TGTGCTAGCAGCCACGGGACCCTGTACCAAGAGACCCAGTACTTC	-	TRBV7-7	TRBJ2-5	-
CASSSPRGHEQYF	TGTGCCAGCAGCTCCCCCCGCGGCCACGAGCAGTACTTC	-	TRBV7-9	TRBJ2-7	-
CASSGAGGETQYF	TGTGCCAGCAGTGGGGCTGGGGGAGAGACCCAGTACTTC	-	TRBV25-1	TRBJ2-5	-
CSVEERGRAYEQYF	TGCAGCGTTGAAGAACGGGGGAGGGCTTACGAGCAGTACTTC	-	TRBV29-1	TRBJ2-7	TRBD2
CASSELEETQYF	TGTGCCAGCAGTGAATTGGAGGAGACCCAGTACTTC	-	TRBV2	TRBJ2-5	-
CASTRDGEQYF	TGTGCCAGCACCCGTGACGGCGAGCAGTACTTC	-	TRBV7-8	TRBJ2-7	-
CASSDSDTSYEQYF	TGCGCCAGCAGTGATTCCGACACCTCCTACGAGCAGTACTTC	once	TRBV10-1	TRBJ2-7	-
CSVEWAGHLANYGYTF	TGCAGCGTTGAATGGGCAGGGCACTTAGCTAACTATGGCTACACCTTC	-	TRBV29-1	TRBJ1-2	-
CASSPGTGEGKLFF	TGTGCCAGCAGTCCCGGGACAGGGGAGGGAAAACTGTTTTTT	-	TRBV27	TRBJ1-4	TRBD1
CASSEATGYEQYF	TGCGCCAGCAGTGAGGCGACAGGATACGAGCAGTACTTC	once	TRBV10-1	TRBJ2-7	-
CASTGYLGGTSTGELFF	TGCGCCAGCACCGGGTATTTAGGGGGGACCTCAACCGGGGAGCTGTTTTTT	once	TRBV4-1	TRBJ2-2	-
CASSEARAGVGQPQHF	TGTGCCAGCAGTGAAGCGCGGGCAGGGGTTGGTCAGCCCCAGCATTTT	-	TRBV2	TRBJ1-5	-
CSGIGVGTDTQYF	TGCAGCGGGATCGGGGTGGGCACAGATACGCAGTATTTT	-	TRBV29-1	TRBJ2-3	-
CASIEGSYEQYF	TGTGCCAGCATCGAAGGGAGTTACGAGCAGTACTTC	-	TRBV5-5	TRBJ2-7	-
CASSSGTGGWEQYF	TGCGCCAGCAGCTCCGGGACAGGGGGTTGGGAGCAGTACTTC	-	TRBV4-3	TRBJ2-7	TRBD1
CAWRGWNQETQYF	TGTGCCTGGAGGGGTTGGAACCAAGAGACCCAGTACTTC	once	TRBV30	TRBJ2-5	-
CASSQTGHSTYEQYF	TGTGCCAGCAGCCAAACGGGACACTCGACCTACGAGCAGTACTTC	-	TRBV14	TRBJ2-7	-
CASSVESGTVYNEQFF	TGTGCCAGCAGCGTAGAATCTGGGACGGTATACAATGAGCAGTTCTTC	-	TRBV9	TRBJ2-1	-
CASSSGQEGSYNSPLHF	TGTGCCAGCAGTTCCGGACAGGAGGGCTCCTATAATTCACCCCTCCACTTT	-	TRBV28	TRBJ1-6	TRBD1